This T cell receptor (beta chain) stems from a study of CD8 T cells in ankylosing spondylitis. This clonotype was counted at least ten times. V lost 3 bases and J lost 9, with 15 bases in between. This CDR3 contains 14 residues. Germline values: CDR1 SEHNR, CDR2 FQNEAQ (reference sequence). TCRdb independently ran MiXCR on the 5' RACE reads; one entry per CDR3 protein. The sample lists some 29,000 distinct CDR3 sequences, roughly 6.8% occurring once. The origin of this receptor is a male donor with ankylosing spondylitis or in good health (not recorded which). The J gene is TRBJ2-1, the V gene TRBV7-9; TRBD2 is a possible D gene (5 bases). Sequences were obtained from blood, either unsorted or a sorted T cell fraction (not recorded which). CDR3 amino acids: CASSFRQTSGEQFF. For the CDR3, the DNA is TGTGCCAGCAGCTTCCGACAAACTAGTGGTGAGCAGTTCTTC. The variable domain in full, completed from reference TRBV7-9 and TRBJ2-1, reads DTGVSQNPRHKITKRGQNVTFRCDPISEHNRLYWYRQTLGQGPEFLTYFQNEAQLEKSRLLSDRFSAERPKGSFSTLEIQRTEQGDSAMYLCASSFRQTSGEQFFGPGTRLTVL.